This entry is about one TCR beta chain. A second PCR of about 7 to 12 cycles used a sample-barcoded 5' primer and a J-beta primer mix. A single record per CDR3 protein comes from TCRdb applying MiXCR to the 5' RACE reads. The repertoire includes about 640,000 distinct CDR3 sequences, under 70% of them detected once, and approximately 40% sits in the top ten. The data were taken from a study of blood T cells in healthy people across ages. The CDR3 sequence is 15 residues long. Germline V gene sequence: CDR1 SGHAT, CDR2 FQDESV (reference sequence). V lost 4 bases and J 4 bases, leaving 16 bases between the germline ends.

The sequence derives from a man between 60 and 75 years old in good health. The chain is built from TRBV11-1 and TRBJ2-5; TRBD1 is a possible D gene (6 bases). Sequenced sample: blood. The CDR3: CASSCGSLGGETQYF. The CDR3 DNA sequence: TGTGCCAGCAGCTGCGGTTCGCTAGGGGGAGAGACCCAGTACTTC.